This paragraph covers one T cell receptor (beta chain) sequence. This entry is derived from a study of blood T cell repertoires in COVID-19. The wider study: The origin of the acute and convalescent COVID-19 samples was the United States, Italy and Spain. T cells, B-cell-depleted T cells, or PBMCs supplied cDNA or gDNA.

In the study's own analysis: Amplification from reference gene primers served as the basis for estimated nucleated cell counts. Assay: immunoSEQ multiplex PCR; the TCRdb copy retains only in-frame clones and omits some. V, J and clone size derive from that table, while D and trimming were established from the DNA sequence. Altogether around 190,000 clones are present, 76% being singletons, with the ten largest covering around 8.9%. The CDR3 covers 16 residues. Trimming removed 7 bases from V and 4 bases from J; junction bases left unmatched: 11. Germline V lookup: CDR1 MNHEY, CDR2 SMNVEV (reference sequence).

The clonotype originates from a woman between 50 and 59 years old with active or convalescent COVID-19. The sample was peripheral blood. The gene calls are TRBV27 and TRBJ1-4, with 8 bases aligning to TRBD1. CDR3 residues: CASTVQGGEGNEKLFF. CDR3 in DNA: TGTGCCAGCACAGTACAGGGGGGCGAAGGTAATGAAAAACTGTTTTTT.